Given below is one T cell receptor beta chain in context. This CDR3 has 12 amino acids. Germline-derived CDR1 and CDR2 are MNHEY and SVGAGI. V lost 6 bases to trimming and J lost 4 bases, with 8 bases between them. Ten immunoSEQ deep assay plates held the unsorted PBMC DNA. Sequencing was performed with immunoSEQ multiplex PCR; in TCRdb, only in-frame clones are kept and a portion is missing. Of about 460,000 clones in the sample, 70% to 80% were seen once. There were only Caucasian adults among the donors, and all lived in Nashville, Tennessee. The entry originates in a study of shared clonotypes between healthy human individuals.

The sequence came from a woman aged 40 to 50 in good health. Some clones in this sample may be carry-over from other donors' samples. The chain links TRBV6-5 to TRBJ2-3; D gene ambiguous. Sequenced material: PBMCs. CDR3: CASSRTADTQYF. The DNA of the CDR3 is TGTGCCAGCAGCCGAACCGCAGATACGCAGTATTTT.